The 3 T cell receptor beta chains below all came from one sample that was sequenced in a study of response to subunit inactivated influenza vaccine. TCRdb ran MiXCR on the RT-PCR reads and lists one entry per CDR3 protein. The data contain some 550,000 distinct CDR3 sequences, 20% to 25% of them singletons. These records were also assigned to another study, of T cells expressing NK-cell markers. From that study: In generating TCR beta cDNA, 5'RACE template switching with UMIs was used.

The sample here was CD4+ T cells sorted from PBMCs, taken 11 to 12 days after vaccination. These receptors originate from a man in his fifties or sixties who received an inactivated influenza vaccine.

This clonotype was detected only once. The chain employs TRBV3-1 and TRBJ2-1; no clear D. The CDR3 covers 15 residues. Trimming pared 0 bases from V and 2 bases from J, leaving 8 bases between. CDR1 is LGHDT, CDR2 YNNKEL, per germline (reference sequence). The chain's CDR3 is CASSQDTEPYNEQFF. CDR3 nucleotide sequence: TGTGCCAGCAGCCAAGACACAGAGCCCTACAATGAGCAGTTCTTC.

This clonotype came up a few times. The genes are TRBV5-1 and TRBJ2-7; the match to TRBD2 covers 8 bases. With V trimmed by 5 bases and J by 2 bases, 9 bases remained unmatched. Germline CDR1 reads SGHRS; CDR2 reads YFSETQ. This CDR3 contains 15 residues. The CDR3 sequence: CASRIGTSTTYEQYF. For the CDR3, the DNA is TGCGCCAGCAGGATCGGGACTAGTACGACCTACGAGCAGTACTTC.

The gene calls are TRBV20-1 and TRBJ2-7, with TRBD2 matching 7 bases. CDR3 length: 14 residues. Losses at the gene ends were 6 bases for V and 4 bases for J; bases not matched to a gene: 12. Looked up from germline, CDR1 is DFQATT and CDR2 is SNEGSKA (reference sequence). The DNA for the CDR3 is TGCAGTGCCCCTGTTCCGTCGGGGGGTTACGAGCAGTACTTC. It specifies CSAPVPSGGYEQYF.